The sequence of this T cell receptor beta chain was determined in a study of graft-versus-host responses after intestinal transplantation. Overall study context: Transplants were multivisceral, liver-intestinal, or isolated intestinal. Among the recipients, all got anti-thymocyte globulin induction and then tacrolimus and steroids for approximately 3 years.

Germline loops: CDR1 SGDLS, CDR2 YYNGEE. CDR3 length: 14 residues. V was shortened by 4 bases and J by 2 bases, with 11 bases between the two germline ends. TCRdb's copy holds only in-frame clones and misses some; the assay was immunoSEQ multiplex PCR. Among around 71,000 clones listed, 85% to 95% were seen once. Comment on this clone: Its antigen is as yet unknown.

The TCR was taken from a human donor who received an intestinal transplant. V and J are TRBV9 and TRBJ2-3; D is possibly TRBD1 or TRBD2 (5 bases each). The sample consisted of unstimulated CD8+ T cells sorted from spleen or lymph node cells, taken before intestinal transplant. In DNA, the CDR3 is TGTGCCAGCAGCAGGGACGGGTACACAGATACGCAGTATTTT. Translating gives CASSRDGYTDTQYF. The full variable domain, rest sourced from reference TRBV9 and TRBJ2-3, is DSGVTQTPKHLITATGQRVTLRCSPRSGDLSVYWYQQSLDQGLQFLIQYYNGEERAKGNILERFSAQQFPDLHSELNLSSLELGDSALYFCASSRDGYTDTQYFGPGTRLTVL.